This TCR beta chain was recorded in a study of blood T cell repertoires in COVID-19. Study-level information: The United States, Italy and Spain supplied acute and convalescent COVID-19 samples. From T cells, B-cell-depleted T cells, or PBMCs came the material, which was cDNA or gDNA.

The CDR3 is 12 residues long. Germline trimming cut 7 bases from V and 3 bases from J; bases unmatched to any gene: 5. Germline V gene data show CDR1 as SQVTM and CDR2 as ANQGSEA. As handled by the study authors: The assay estimated nucleated cells by amplifying reference gene primers. Libraries were prepared by immunoSEQ multiplex PCR; TCRdb keeps only in-frame clonotypes and omits some of them. V and J calls plus clone size are reproduced from that table; the DNA served to infer D and trimming. The table includes some 80,000 clones, 65% to 90% detected once. This sequence originates from a human donor in a cohort sampled during active COVID-19. Sequencing was performed on peripheral blood. The rearrangement uses TRBV29-1 and TRBJ2-5; 7 bases agree with TRBD1. This chain's CDR3 is CSAPQGEETQYF. CDR3 in DNA: TGCAGCGCTCCGCAGGGGGAAGAGACCCAGTACTTC.